A selection of T cell receptor beta chains follows, all from one sample in a study of molecular identifiers for immune sequencing clone quantification. Via MiXCR, TCRdb re-called the PCR reads, giving one row per CDR3 protein. This table holds around 82,000 distinct CDR3 sequences, under 20% found once. Material for sequencing was naive CD8+ T cells from blood, with Jurkat cell RNA spiked in. The receptor set was obtained from a human donor in good health. Some libraries in this study had Jurkat cell RNA spiked in. The CDR3 runs from the conserved cysteine through the conserved F or W. The order of the fields is CDR3 protein, CDR3 DNA, D gene, J gene, V gene, clone size. D genes are given only for firm matches. A clone size is listed for some rows: how often the clone was seen (once, few, many), or a class if it is expanded.

CDR3: CASSQDLAGATNEKLFF; DNA: TGTGCCAGCAGCCAAGATTTGGCGGGGGCAACTAATGAAAAACTGTTTTTT; D: .; J: TRBJ1-4; V: TRBV4-2; size: many
CDR3: CASSLTAGDEQYF; DNA: TGTGCCAGCAGCTTAACTGCAGGGGACGAGCAGTACTTC; D: .; J: TRBJ2-7; V: TRBV11-2; size: many
CDR3: CASSPGRVLLNTEAFF; DNA: TGTGCCAGCTCCCCCGGGCGGGTTCTCTTAAACACTGAAGCTTTCTTT; D: .; J: TRBJ1-1; V: TRBV25-1; size: many
CDR3: CASSLDDSEKLFF; DNA: TGTGCCAGCAGCTTAGATGACAGTGAAAAACTGTTTTTT; D: .; J: TRBJ1-4; V: TRBV7-9; size: .
CDR3: CASSEFSAPNTGELFF; DNA: TGTGCCAGCAGTGAATTTAGCGCTCCGAACACCGGGGAGCTGTTTTTT; D: .; J: TRBJ2-2; V: TRBV2; size: many
CDR3: CASSIGTEQYF; DNA: TGTGCCAGTAGTATTGGTACAGAGCAGTACTTC; D: .; J: TRBJ2-7; V: TRBV19; size: many
CDR3: CASRNPGDTQYF; DNA: TGTGCCAGCAGGAACCCAGGCGACACGCAGTATTTT; D: .; J: TRBJ2-3; V: TRBV7-9; size: medium-sized
CDR3: CASSLGKNTEAFF; DNA: TGTGCCAGCAGTTTAGGGAAGAACACTGAAGCTTTCTTT; D: .; J: TRBJ1-1; V: TRBV25-1; size: many
CDR3: CSAARNRDSTYEQYF; DNA: TGCAGTGCTGCCAGGAACCGGGACAGCACCTACGAGCAGTACTTC; D: TRBD1; J: TRBJ2-7; V: TRBV20-1; size: many
CDR3: CASSQGQHYGYTF; DNA: TGTGCCAGTAGTCAGGGACAGCACTATGGCTACACCTTC; D: TRBD1; J: TRBJ1-2; V: TRBV19; size: many
CDR3: CASSSTGRTFEAFF; DNA: TGTGCCAGCAGCTCGACGGGCCGGACTTTTGAAGCTTTCTTT; D: .; J: TRBJ1-1; V: TRBV7-9; size: many
CDR3: CASSPQTGSFTGELFF; DNA: TGTGCCAGCAGCCCCCAGACAGGTTCCTTCACCGGGGAGCTGTTTTTT; D: .; J: TRBJ2-2; V: TRBV7-7; size: many
CDR3: CASSQDSTANTGELFF; DNA: TGCGCCAGCAGCCAAGATTCCACAGCGAACACCGGGGAGCTGTTTTTT; D: .; J: TRBJ2-2; V: TRBV4-3; size: many
CDR3: CASSSHRGRETQYF; DNA: TGTGCCAGCAGCTCGCACAGGGGCCGAGAGACCCAGTACTTC; D: TRBD1; J: TRBJ2-5; V: TRBV13; size: .